The entry below describes one T cell receptor beta chain. This record comes from a study of blood T cell repertoires in COVID-19. Across the study: The analysed material was cDNA or gDNA that came from T cells, B-cell-depleted T cells, or PBMCs.

J lost 2 bases, V lost 4 bases, and 4 bases had no gene match. The CDR3 is 15 amino acids. Germline loops: CDR1 MNHEY, CDR2 SVGAGI. Here immunoSEQ multiplex PCR was the method, and the copy in TCRdb shows in-frame clones only, minus some. The sample holds around 450,000 clones; about 85% are singletons and the top ten take just under 2%. Enrolled through a virtual design, the participants were between 18 and 89 years of age and came from 24 US areas. Clinical histories supplied by participants themselves formed the basis of cohort assignment. This sequence was found in a young woman with acute COVID-19. This chain uses TRBV6-5 with TRBJ2-3; 9 bases line up with TRBD1. What was sequenced was PBMCs or T cells enriched from blood (not recorded which). CDR3 loop: CASSWDRAVTDTQYF. Here the CDR3 DNA reads TGTGCCAGCAGTTGGGACAGGGCCGTCACAGATACGCAGTATTTT.